The T cell receptor (beta chain) described here comes from a study of OX40 agonist ivuxolimab in advanced cancers. Study-level information: Patients were dosed with the agonistic anti-OX40 (CD134) antibody ivuxolimab. The study's findings and limits: Expanded peripheral T-cell antigen specificity went undetermined.

For this clone: The antigen remains undetermined.

This CDR3 region has 16 residues. Germline V gene data show CDR1 as SGHKS and CDR2 as YYEKEE (reference sequence). Trimming removed 0 bases from V and 5 bases from J, with 17 bases in between. The assay was immunoSEQ multiplex PCR, and TCRdb's table has in-frame clones only and misses some. Here the sample spans some 43,000 clones, approximately 88% being singletons. Autoimmune disease history or systemic immunosuppression excluded patients. This receptor was identified in an adult with an advanced solid tumor such as melanoma, head and neck, liver or kidney cancer. V usage is TRBV5-5 and J usage is TRBJ1-1, with D possibly matching TRBD1 (6 bases). Sequences were derived from CD4+ or CD8+ T cells sorted from blood, sampled in a trial of the OX40 agonist ivuxolimab. The chain's CDR3 is CASSLGQGNVRTEAFF. The CDR3 DNA sequence: TGTGCCAGCAGCTTGGGCCAGGGGAACGTGAGGACTGAAGCTTTCTTT. The full variable domain, its missing parts supplied by reference TRBV5-5 and TRBJ1-1, is DAGVTQSPTHLIKTRGQQVTLRCSPISGHKSVSWYQQVLGQGPQFIFQYYEKEERGRGNFPDRFSARQFPNYSSELNVNALLLGDSALYLCASSLGQGNVRTEAFFGQGTRLTVV.